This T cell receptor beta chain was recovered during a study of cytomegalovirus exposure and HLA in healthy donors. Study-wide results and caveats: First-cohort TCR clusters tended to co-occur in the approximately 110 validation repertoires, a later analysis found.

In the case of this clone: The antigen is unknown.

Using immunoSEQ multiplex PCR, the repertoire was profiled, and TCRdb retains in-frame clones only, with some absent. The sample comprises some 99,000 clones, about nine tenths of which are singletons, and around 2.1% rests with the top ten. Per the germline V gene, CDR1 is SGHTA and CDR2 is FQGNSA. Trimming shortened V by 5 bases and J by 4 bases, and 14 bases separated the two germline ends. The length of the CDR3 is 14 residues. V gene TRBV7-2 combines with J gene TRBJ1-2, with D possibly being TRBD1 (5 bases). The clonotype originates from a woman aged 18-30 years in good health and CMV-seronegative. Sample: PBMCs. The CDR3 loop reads CASSPYGGSYGYTF. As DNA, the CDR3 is TGTGCCAGCAGCCCGTACGGGGGGAGCTATGGCTACACCTTC.